The source of this TCR beta chain is a study of glioma-infiltrating T cells. TCR alpha and beta CDR3 regions were amplified from RNA using iRepertoire nested multiplex PCR. TCRdb independently ran MiXCR on the multiplex PCR reads; one entry per CDR3 protein. The table shows about 5,800 distinct CDR3 sequences, with about 28% occurring only once. The germline CDR1 and CDR2 sequences are DFQATT and SNEGSKA (reference sequence). The CDR3 extends over 14 amino acids. With V trimmed by 0 bases and J by 7 bases, 1 base remained unmatched. There are many counts of this clonotype. The sample comprised glioma tissue, nonneoplastic brain tissue, or PBMCs (not recorded which). The TCR sequence derives from a human donor with low-grade glioma or glioblastoma, undergoing nonglioma brain surgery, or in good health (not recorded which). V gene TRBV20-1 combines with J gene TRBJ2-1; 12 nucleotides line up with TRBD2. This chain's CDR3 is CSARDLAGGNEQFF. The CDR3 DNA reads TGCAGTGCTAGAGATCTAGCGGGAGGGAATGAGCAGTTCTTC.